These 28 T cell receptor beta chains were all obtained from the same sample, sequenced in a study of post-analysis software for immune sequencing data. The library was made from cDNA and included unique molecular identifiers. In TCRdb, the PCR reads were re-called with MiXCR into one record per CDR3 protein. The sample records under 200,000 distinct CDR3 sequences, approximately 35% being singletons. The sample in question was blood, obtained after autologous hematopoietic stem cell transplantation. The receptors stem from a girl aged 5-17 years with multiple sclerosis.

This clonotype showed up just a few times. The chain has TRBV7-2 and TRBJ1-2, with 9 positions matching TRBD1. The V gene end was trimmed by 7 bases and the J gene end by 6 bases; junction bases not matched to a gene: 6. Germline V gene sequence: CDR1 SGHTA, CDR2 FQGNSA. The CDR3 spans 13 residues. CDR3 nucleotide sequence: TGTGCCAGCACCTTCCGGGACAGGGATGGCTACACCTTC. Protein: CASTFRDRDGYTF.

This clonotype was counted only a few times. This chain uses TRBV5-1 with TRBJ2-1; TRBD2 matches at 12 bases. CDR3 length: 15 residues. With 8 bases clipped from V and 3 bases from J, the junction kept 6 bases outside the gene matches. Germline assignment: CDR1 SGHRS and CDR2 YFSETQ. CDR3 sequence reads: CASRTSGNGYNEQFF. CDR3 sequence (DNA): TGCGCCAGTCGGACTAGCGGGAACGGCTACAATGAGCAGTTCTTC.

The chain carries TRBV20-1 and TRBJ1-2; TRBD1 might be the D (5 bases). Germline lookup yields CDR1 DFQATT and CDR2 SNEGSKA (reference sequence). Trimming pared 5 bases from V and 0 bases from J, leaving 16 bases between. CDR3 length: 15 residues. The CDR3 sequence: CSAGGRGRTNYGYTF. The CDR3 DNA reads TGCAGTGCTGGGGGACGAGGGAGAACTAACTATGGCTACACCTTC.

V gene TRBV20-1 combines with J gene TRBJ1-6; D may be TRBD1 (6 bases). The CDR3 runs 14 residues. V was cut by 0 bases and J by 7 bases, with 10 bases left in between. Germline loops: CDR1 DFQATT, CDR2 SNEGSKA (reference sequence). The CDR3 sequence is CSAREGQVNSPLHF. The CDR3 DNA reads TGCAGTGCTAGAGAGGGACAAGTGAATTCACCCCTCCACTTT.

The chain couples TRBV6-5 to TRBJ1-2; tentative D call: TRBD1 (5 bases). The CDR3 runs to 15 residues. The germline CDR1 and CDR2 sequences are MNHEY and SVGAGI. V lost 0 bases, J lost 6 bases, and 14 bases lay in between. The CDR3 loop is CASSYSPGRANGYTF. The CDR3 nucleotides read TGTGCCAGCAGTTACTCCCCCGGCAGGGCTAATGGCTACACCTTC.

Note on this clonotype: One end of the junction is discordant with germline, which a read error may explain. This chain connects TRBV6-6 to TRBJ2-3, with D perhaps TRBD2 (6 bases). CDR1 is MNHNY and CDR2 is SVGAGI in the germline V gene (reference sequence). CDR3 length equals 16 residues. CDR3 DNA: TGTGTCAGCAGTTCCACTCGGGCCAACGGGGGAGATACGCAGTATTTT. It is translated as CVSSSTRANGGDTQYF.

As regards this clonotype: At one end the junction does not follow the germline gene, possibly because of a read error. V is TRBV3-1 and J is TRBJ2-4, with D possibly matching TRBD1 (6 bases). This CDR3 has 12 amino acids. Germline V lookup: CDR1 LGHDT, CDR2 YNNKEL (reference sequence). The CDR3 bases are TGTGCCAGCAGCCTGGGGGAACAGGGTTTCCACTTC. Translated, it gives CASSLGEQGFHF.

The V call is TRBV20-1, the J call TRBJ2-4, with 10 bases aligning to TRBD2. The CDR3 is 14 amino acids. The V segment lost 8 bases and the J segment 5 bases; nucleotides outside the gene matches: 9. Germline values: CDR1 DFQATT, CDR2 SNEGSKA (reference sequence). The CDR3 DNA reads TGCAGTCCCACGACTAGCGGGCGGGAAAACATTCAGTACTTC. It codes for CSPTTSGRENIQYF.

The genes are TRBV20-1 and TRBJ2-5; 7 bases fit TRBD2. The CDR3 is made up of 12 amino acids. With V trimmed by 7 bases and J by 5 bases, 7 bases remained unmatched. Germline CDR1 reads DFQATT; CDR2 reads SNEGSKA (reference sequence). CDR3 protein: CSVRSGGETQYF. Here the CDR3 DNA reads TGCAGTGTCCGATCGGGGGGTGAGACCCAGTACTTC.

V usage is TRBV7-8 and J usage is TRBJ1-2; D gene unclear. Germline loops: CDR1 SGHVS, CDR2 FQNEAQ. The V and J ends lost 5 bases and 5 bases respectively, with 18 bases between them. The CDR3 extends over 15 amino acids. The CDR3: CASSTGRTAPYGYTF. The CDR3 DNA sequence: TGTGCCAGCAGCACCGGCAGGACGGCGCCTTATGGCTACACCTTC.

In this sample, this clonotype turned up a few times. This chain links TRBV7-2 with TRBJ2-1; D gene unclear. There are 13 residues in the CDR3. Germline-derived CDR1 and CDR2 are SGHTA and FQGNSA. V was clipped by 5 bases and J by 6 bases, with 11 bases between them. DNA of the CDR3: TGTGCCAGCAGCACCCAAGCTTCCAATGAGCAGTTCTTC. As protein: CASSTQASNEQFF.

In the case of this clonotype: At one of its ends the junction is not consistent with the germline gene, which may arise from a read error. The chain links TRBV11-2 to TRBJ2-6, with a tentative D call TRBD2 (5 bases). The CDR3 totals 19 residues. Germline V gene data show CDR1 as SGHAT and CDR2 as FQNNGV. CDR3 nucleotide sequence: TGTGTCAGCAGCCTTACCGCGGGCCCGGATATCGGTGGGGCCAACGTCCTGACTTTC. It encodes CVSSLTAGPDIGGANVLTF.

This chain joins TRBV7-6 and TRBJ2-7, with D perhaps TRBD1 (6 bases). The germline CDR1 and CDR2 sequences are SGHVS and FNYEAQ. The CDR3 is made up of 16 amino acids. With 5 bases removed from V and 1 base from J, the gap between germline ends came to 18 bases. CDR3 loop: CASSPRFGQGSYEQYF. The CDR3 nucleotides are TGTGCCAGCAGCCCCCGGTTCGGGCAGGGGTCCTACGAGCAGTACTTC.

The V call is TRBV5-5, the J call TRBJ2-7; 7 nucleotides match TRBD1. In germline, CDR1 is SGHKS, CDR2 YYEKEE (reference sequence). This CDR3 comprises 14 residues. J was trimmed by 3 bases and V by 3 bases; bases with no gene match: 6. The CDR3: CASSSGQTIYEQYF. The CDR3 nucleotides are TGTGCCAGCAGCTCGGGACAGACTATCTACGAGCAGTACTTC.

In its sample, this clonotype was seen a few times. The chain's CDR3 is CSARDGGLAGHNEQFF. The CDR3, as DNA: TGCAGTGCTAGAGATGGGGGACTAGCGGGACACAATGAGCAGTTCTTC. This chain links TRBV20-1 with TRBJ2-1, with 13 bases identical to TRBD2. Per germline, CDR1 DFQATT and CDR2 SNEGSKA (reference sequence). CDR3 length equals 16 residues. V lost 0 bases, J lost 5 bases, and 4 bases stayed unmatched.

This rearrangement joins TRBV20-1 to TRBJ1-2, with D possibly TRBD1 on 5 matching bases. V gave up 0 bases and J gave up 3 bases, with 17 bases separating them. The CDR3 loop spans 16 amino acids. CDR1 DFQATT and CDR2 SNEGSKA come from the germline V gene (reference sequence). In DNA form, the CDR3 reads TGCAGTGCTAGAGATCGGGGGGGGAGGGTTGACTATGGCTACACCTTC. Amino acid sequence: CSARDRGGRVDYGYTF.

This clonotype has only a few counts. V usage is TRBV2 and J usage is TRBJ2-2, with 7 bases aligning to TRBD1. The CDR3 runs 16 residues. With 2 bases clipped from V and 3 bases from J, the junction kept 6 bases outside the gene matches. Germline V CDR1 and CDR2: SNHLY, FYNNEI. The CDR3 DNA follows: TGTGCCAGCAGTGAAAGGGGGCCCTGGGACACCGGGGAGCTGTTTTTT. This translates into CASSERGPWDTGELFF.

This clonotype was found a few times. The chain recombines TRBV5-6 with TRBJ2-3, with 9 positions matching TRBD1. V was pared by 4 bases and J by 5 bases, with 2 bases of the junction left unmatched. The CDR3 is 13 residues long. CDR1 and CDR2 from the germline V gene are SGHDT and YYEEEE. The CDR3 bases are TGTGCCAGCAGCAGACAGGGGGTAGATACGCAGTATTTT. Its translation: CASSRQGVDTQYF.

The chain has TRBV7-9 and TRBJ1-2; no reliable D call. V shed 3 bases and J shed 5 bases, with 13 bases lying between them. The CDR3 sequence is 14 residues long. Germline V gene sequence: CDR1 SEHNR, CDR2 FQNEAQ (reference sequence). The CDR3 here is CASSFWNPGYGYTF. The CDR3 DNA reads as TGTGCCAGCAGCTTTTGGAACCCGGGGTATGGCTACACCTTC.

There are a few counts of this clonotype. The chain employs TRBV28 and TRBJ1-2; TRBD1 agrees at 7 bases. Trimming cost V 6 bases and J 7 bases; bases outside gene matches: 8. The CDR3 covers 13 residues. The V gene's germline CDR1 is MDHEN and CDR2 SYDVKM. CDR3 sequence (DNA): TGTGCCAGCAGCCTGATGACAGGGTTTGGCTACACCTTC. This sequence encodes CASSLMTGFGYTF.

V and J are TRBV28 and TRBJ1-5, with 9 nucleotides matching TRBD1. Germline V gives CDR1 MDHEN, CDR2 SYDVKM. V trimming: 5 bases; J trimming: 6 bases; junction bases outside the gene matches: 8. The CDR3 totals 15 residues. The CDR3 here is CASSTTGGAGQPQHF. The CDR3 bases are TGTGCCAGCAGTACTACAGGGGGCGCGGGTCAGCCCCAGCATTTT.

This clonotype was picked up a small number of times. This rearrangement joins TRBV3-1 to TRBJ2-6; D possibly corresponds to TRBD2 (5 bases). Germline CDR1 reads LGHDT; CDR2 reads YNNKEL (reference sequence). Trimming took off 0 bases at V and 1 base at J, with 7 bases between the two ends. CDR3 length: 16 amino acids. CDR3: CASSQDGESGANVLTF. CDR3 nucleotides: TGTGCCAGCAGCCAAGATGGGGAGTCTGGGGCCAACGTCCTGACTTTC.

This clonotype showed up just a few times. The chain couples TRBV6-5 to TRBJ2-7; TRBD2 is a possible D gene (6 bases). Germline lookup yields CDR1 MNHEY and CDR2 SVGAGI. The CDR3 runs 16 residues. Deletions cut 6 bases from V and 1 base from J, with 19 bases between. This CDR3 reads CASSSGSGPGSYEQYF. CDR3 in DNA: TGTGCCAGCAGCTCCGGTAGCGGACCCGGGTCCTACGAGCAGTACTTC.

The V gene is TRBV30, the J gene TRBJ1-2, with TRBD1 matching over 7 bases. Germline trimming cut 4 bases from V and 8 bases from J; bases unmatched to any gene: 10. The V gene's germline CDR1 is GTSNPN and CDR2 SVGIG (reference sequence). This CDR3 has 13 amino acids. CDR3 DNA: TGTGCCTGGACCAAGGGGGCCAGACGCGGCTACACCTTC. This codes for CAWTKGARRGYTF.

J is TRBJ2-5 and V is TRBV28; D ambiguous. Germline V gene sequence: CDR1 MDHEN, CDR2 SYDVKM. With 4 bases removed from V and 4 bases from J, the gap between germline ends came to 13 bases. The CDR3 has 14 amino acids. The CDR3, as DNA: TGTGCCAGCAGTTCCCCGGGCTCAACAGAGACCCAGTACTTC. It is translated as CASSSPGSTETQYF.

The chain recombines TRBV25-1 with TRBJ2-7; TRBD1 matches at 9 bases. This CDR3 comprises 13 residues. With 4 bases clipped from V and 9 bases from J, the junction kept 7 bases outside the gene matches. Germline CDR1 reads MGHDK; CDR2 reads SYGVNS. The CDR3 protein is CASSGGQGSAQYF. As DNA, the CDR3 is TGTGCCAGCAGTGGTGGACAGGGGTCGGCGCAGTACTTC.

The chain joins TRBV20-1 to TRBJ2-7, with 7 bases matching TRBD2. Germline V CDR1 and CDR2: DFQATT, SNEGSKA (reference sequence). The CDR3 extends over 14 amino acids. The V and J ends lost 2 bases and 0 bases, in that order; junction bases with no gene match: 4. CDR3 DNA sequence: TGCAGTGCTAGAAGTCCTAGCGGCTCCTACGAGCAGTACTTC. Translated: CSARSPSGSYEQYF.

This clonotype was found a few times. The rearrangement uses TRBV11-1 and TRBJ2-1; D is unclear. CDR1 and CDR2 from the germline V gene are SGHAT and FQDESV (reference sequence). Trimming stripped 1 base from V and 10 bases from J, with 11 bases between. The CDR3 totals 13 residues. CDR3 sequence: CASSLGERGEQFF. As DNA, the CDR3 is TGTGCCAGCAGCTTAGGAGAAAGAGGAGAGCAGTTCTTC.